This T cell receptor beta chain came from a study of shared clonotypes between healthy human individuals. Study-wide results and limits: Among a handful of donors, about 5% of naive CD4 clonotypes were found in common. In this cohort, only blood was sampled, and tissue repertoires likely differ.

Trimming stripped 5 bases from V and 9 bases from J, with 11 bases between. Looked up from germline, CDR1 is MNHEY and CDR2 is SMNVEV (reference sequence). The CDR3 covers 13 residues. This clone was found once. What it binds is not known. The sample carries other DNA sequences with the same CDR3. Only CD45RO-negative cells positively selected for CCR7 counted as naive CD8 cells, so terminally differentiated effector memory CD45RA+ cells were excluded. Participating donors were healthy, HIV-negative adults free of recent acute infections or vaccinations. Deep was the level at which the assay was run. Profiled with immunoSEQ multiplex PCR; TCRdb holds only in-frame clones, not every one. The sample lists over 2 million clones, approximately 94% seen once, with 0.9% to 1.3% in the top ten.

The sample comprised naive CD8+ T cells sorted from blood. The receptor was isolated from a man in his late teens or twenties in good health. This sequence joins TRBV27 and TRBJ1-6; TRBD1 might be the D (5 bases). The CDR3 is CASSPGGGSPLHF. CDR3 DNA sequence: TGTGCCAGCAGTCCTGGGGGGGGTTCACCCCTCCACTTT.